The clone carrying this T cell receptor (beta chain) was detected only a few times. With 4 bases removed from V and 1 base from J, the gap between germline ends came to 11 bases. This CDR3 region has 15 residues. The TCRbeta library was prepared with unique molecular identifiers. MiXCR, applied by TCRdb to the PCR reads, yields one record per CDR3 protein. The table lists some 640,000 distinct CDR3 sequences, 16% of them singletons, with around 0.96% in the top ten. This sample is part of a study of T-cell reconstitution after alpha-beta-depleted transplantation in children. This sequence originates from a human donor who donated a stem cell graft to a child with acute myeloid leukemia. The sample in question was PBMCs from the stem cell graft donor, obtained from the stem cell graft. V and J are TRBV12-3 or TRBV12-4 and TRBJ1-3; D is undetermined. The chain's CDR3 is CASSSGLGSGNTIYF. In nucleotides, the CDR3 is TGTGCCAGCAGTTCGGGGTTGGGATCTGGAAACACCATATATTTT.